The 7 T cell receptor beta chains listed next were all sequenced from one sample in a study of tumor and adjacent non-tumor tissue in lung cancer. This sample's RNA came from whole unsorted tissue. The normal lung tissue was taken more than 3 cm from the tumor edge. A modified ARM-PCR protocol with three rounds of nested PCR amplified TCRbeta. TCRdb re-called the multiplex PCR reads through MiXCR, storing one row per CDR3 protein. The sample has about 80,000 distinct CDR3 sequences, roughly 80% seen once; the top ten hold approximately 51%. Sequenced input: distant non-tumor lung tissue. The receptor source for this set is a man aged 60 to 69 with non-small cell lung cancer.

Comments on this clonotype: A much larger clone differs by one base, so this may be a read error. The chain has TRBV11-2 and TRBJ1-1; D is uncertain. From germline, CDR1 is SGHAT and CDR2 FQNNGV. This CDR3 spans 14 amino acids. CDR3 sequence reads: CARSLLMLGTEAFF. In nucleotides, the CDR3 is TGTGCCAGGAGCTTGCTAATGCTGGGAACTGAAGCTTTCTTT.

To note about this clonotype: In this CDR3 the conserved last residue, phenylalanine or tryptophan, is missing, so a read error is likely. The V and J genes are TRBV24-1 and TRBJ2-7; D is possibly TRBD2 (5 bases). This CDR3 contains 18 residues. CDR1 is KGHDR and CDR2 is SFDVKD in the germline V gene. The V and J ends lost 0 bases and 1 base respectively, with 18 bases between them. The CDR3 loop is CATSDLQRAGGESYEQYL. The CDR3 DNA reads TGTGCCACCAGTGATTTGCAGAGAGCAGGAGGTGAATCCTACGAGCAGTACTTA.

The DNA for the CDR3 is TGTGACAGTAGCCTAGGACTAGCGGGGAAGGAGACCCAGTACTTC. Residues: CDSSLGLAGKETQYF. This chain joins TRBV12-3 or TRBV12-4 and TRBJ2-5, with 12 bases lining up with TRBD2. This CDR3 has 15 amino acids.

This chain links TRBV11-2 with TRBJ1-3, with D possibly TRBD1 on 6 matching bases. V was pared by 9 bases and J by 4 bases, with 19 bases between. Germline V gene data show CDR1 as SGHAT and CDR2 as FQNNGV. The CDR3 sequence is 15 residues long. CDR3 sequence: CASNLGGGPGNTIYF. The CDR3, as DNA: TGTGCCAGTAACTTAGGGGGTGGCCCCGGAAACACCATATATTTT.

About this clonotype: The conserved final phenylalanine or tryptophan is absent from the CDR3, which likely points to a read error. This chain connects TRBV11-2 to TRBJ2-5; a weak D match, TRBD2 (7 bases). Germline CDR1 SGHAT, CDR2 FQNNGV. The CDR3 spans 16 residues. The CDR3 coding sequence is TGTGCCAGCAGTTCCACAATGGGGGGGCCAAATGAGATCCAGTACCTC. Encoded protein: CASSSTMGGPNEIQYL.

As for this clonotype: Its ends do not fully match the called genes, so a read error is possible. The chain couples TRBV11-3 to TRBJ1-6; no clear D. The CDR3 is made up of 12 amino acids. Germline V gives CDR1 SGHNT, CDR2 YENEEA. For the CDR3, the DNA is TGTGCCAGCAGCGACGGTTACACACCCCTCCACTTC. Encoded protein: CASSDGYTPLHF.

A word on this clonotype: At one end, the junction sequence differs from germline, possibly due to a read error. In DNA, the CDR3 is TGCAGTGTTAAGCTAGGGGATACGCAATATTTT. Encoded protein: CSVKLGDTQYF. The chain employs TRBV20-1 and TRBJ2-3; perhaps TRBD1 as D (5 bases). This CDR3 is built from 11 residues. CDR1 is DFQATT and CDR2 is SNEGSKA in the germline V gene (reference sequence).